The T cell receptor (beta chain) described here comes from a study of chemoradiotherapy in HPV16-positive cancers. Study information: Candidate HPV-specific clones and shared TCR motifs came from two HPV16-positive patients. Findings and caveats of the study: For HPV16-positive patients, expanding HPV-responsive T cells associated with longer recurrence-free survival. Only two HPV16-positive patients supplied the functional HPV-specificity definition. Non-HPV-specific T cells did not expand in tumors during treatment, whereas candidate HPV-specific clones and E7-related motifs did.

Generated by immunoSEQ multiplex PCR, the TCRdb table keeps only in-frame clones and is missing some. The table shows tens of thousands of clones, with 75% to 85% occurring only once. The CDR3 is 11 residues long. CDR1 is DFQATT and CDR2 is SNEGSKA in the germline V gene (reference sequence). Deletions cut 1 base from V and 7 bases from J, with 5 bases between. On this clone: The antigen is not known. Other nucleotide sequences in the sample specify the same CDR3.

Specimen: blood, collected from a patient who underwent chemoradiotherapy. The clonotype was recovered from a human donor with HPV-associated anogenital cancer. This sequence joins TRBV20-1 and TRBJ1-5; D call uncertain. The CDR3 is CSARAGQPQHF. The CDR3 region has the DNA TGCAGTGCTAGAGCTGGACAGCCCCAGCATTTT.